Listed here are 14 T cell receptor beta chains from one sample, sequenced in a study of human T cells and chemical hapten exposure. Time point denoted: healthy volunteer bleed at 2 weeks. Sequencing started from total RNA isolated from unfractionated whole blood. TCRdb analysed the RACE reads with MiXCR anew, one entry per CDR3 protein. The repertoire holds 130,000 or so distinct CDR3 sequences, with 8.5% to 9.5% as singletons. Sequenced input: whole blood. The receptor set was obtained from a male donor in good health. Some clones in this sample may be carry-over from other donors' samples.

This clonotype was counted ten times or more. The chain employs TRBV20-1 and TRBJ2-7; D unresolved. This CDR3 has 14 amino acids. The germline V gene has CDR1 DFQATT and CDR2 SNEGSKA (reference sequence). Trimming stripped 4 bases from V and 3 bases from J, with 16 bases between. Here the CDR3 DNA reads TGCAGTGCTATTCATGGTCAGAACTACTACGAGCAGTACTTC. Residues: CSAIHGQNYYEQYF.

The CDR3 DNA is TGCAGTGCTAATCAGGGGACGTCCGGGGAGCTGTTTTTT. This gives the protein CSANQGTSGELFF. The rearrangement uses TRBV20-1 and TRBJ2-2; maybe TRBD1 (6 bases). Trimming pared 4 bases from V and 6 bases from J, leaving 12 bases between. Germline loops: CDR1 DFQATT, CDR2 SNEGSKA (reference sequence). This CDR3 contains 13 residues.

This clonotype was seen only a few times. The V gene is TRBV7-6, the J gene TRBJ2-1; possibly TRBD1 for D (5 bases). With 3 bases removed from V and 4 bases from J, the gap between germline ends came to 13 bases. CDR1 and CDR2 from the germline V gene are SGHVS and FNYEAQ. CDR3 size: 15 residues. Here the CDR3 DNA reads TGTGCCAGCAGCTTGGACATCCAAACATACAATGAGCAGTTCTTC. Amino acids: CASSLDIQTYNEQFF.

This clonotype was found a few times. This chain joins TRBV19 and TRBJ1-1; 11 bases align to TRBD1. The CDR3 runs 16 residues. Germline V lookup: CDR1 LNHDA, CDR2 SQIVND (reference sequence). J gave up 4 bases and V 8 bases, and 12 bases lay outside the gene matches. CDR3 DNA sequence: TGTGCCAGTCGCTCCGGGACAGGGGGATGGGGCACTGAAGCTTTCTTT. Protein sequence: CASRSGTGGWGTEAFF.

This clonotype was picked up a small number of times. The chain combines TRBV4-1 with TRBJ2-4; 9 bases map to TRBD2. The V gene's germline CDR1 is MGHRA and CDR2 YSYEKL. The CDR3 contains 18 residues. The junction had 9 bases not matched to a gene; V was cut back by 3 bases and J by 0 bases. Written as DNA, the CDR3 is TGCGCCAGCAGCCACCCCGGGGGTAGCGGGAGAGCCAAAAACATTCAGTACTTC. Its translation is CASSHPGGSGRAKNIQYF.

The chain links TRBV5-6 to TRBJ2-7, with D hard to call. The germline V gene has CDR1 SGHDT and CDR2 YYEEEE. The ends were cut back, 0 bases at V and 3 bases at J, with 10 bases in the middle. This CDR3 is 14 amino acids long. DNA of the CDR3: TGTGCCAGCAGCTTGGGCGAGGACCGCTACGAGCAGTACTTC. It yields the protein CASSLGEDRYEQYF.

This clonotype was seen repeatedly, ten times or more. The gene calls are TRBV19 and TRBJ2-1, with D perhaps TRBD2 (5 bases). The V end lost 5 bases, the J end lost 0 bases, and 14 bases lay between the germline ends. The CDR3 runs to 16 residues. Germline V gene data show CDR1 as LNHDA and CDR2 as SQIVND (reference sequence). CDR3 residues: CASSPLQRTSYNEQFF. The DNA for the CDR3 is TGTGCCAGTAGTCCTCTCCAGCGGACCTCCTACAATGAGCAGTTCTTC.

The table lists this clonotype with a few counts. V and J are TRBV5-1 and TRBJ2-4, with D unclear. The CDR3 is 12 amino acids. Trimming removed 0 bases from V and 8 bases from J, with 6 bases in between. Germline V gives CDR1 SGHRS, CDR2 YFSETQ. In DNA form, the CDR3 reads TGCGCCAGCAGCTTGGACGATGACATTCAGTACTTC. Translation: CASSLDDDIQYF.

This clonotype was recorded a few times. The chain is built from TRBV20-1 and TRBJ2-2, with unresolved D. V was pared by 5 bases and J by 1 base, with 8 bases between. In germline, CDR1 is DFQATT, CDR2 SNEGSKA (reference sequence). The CDR3 is made up of 13 amino acids. The CDR3 bases are TGCAGTGCTCCCCGCCTGAACACCGGGGAGCTGTTTTTT. The encoded protein is CSAPRLNTGELFF.

This clonotype was observed at least ten times. The CDR3 DNA sequence: TGTGCCAGCAGCTTAGGTAGGGGGATGGGTACTGAAGCTTTCTTT. Translated: CASSLGRGMGTEAFF. V gene TRBV7-9 combines with J gene TRBJ1-1; weak D call: TRBD1 (6 bases). V was shortened by 1 base and J by 5 bases, with 14 bases between the two germline ends. Looked up from germline, CDR1 is SEHNR and CDR2 is FQNEAQ (reference sequence). The CDR3 sequence is 15 residues long.

The chain links TRBV7-9 to TRBJ1-1; no firm D call. V lost 2 bases, J lost 0 bases, and 10 bases lay in between. This CDR3 contains 15 residues. Per germline, CDR1 SEHNR and CDR2 FQNEAQ (reference sequence). The CDR3 region is CASSLRPEVNTEAFF. In DNA, the CDR3 is TGTGCCAGCAGCTTAAGGCCGGAGGTGAACACTGAAGCTTTCTTT. The full variable domain, its missing parts supplied by reference TRBV7-9 and TRBJ1-1, is DTGVSQNPRHKITKRGQNVTFRCDPISEHNRLYWYRQTLGQGPEFLTYFQNEAQLEKSRLLSDRFSAERPKGSFSTLEIQRTEQGDSAMYLCASSLRPEVNTEAFFGQGTRLTVV.

This clonotype has only a few counts. The rearrangement links TRBV20-1 to TRBJ2-3; D unresolved. V shed 6 bases and J shed 1 base, with 17 bases lying between them. Germline V gives CDR1 DFQATT, CDR2 SNEGSKA (reference sequence). The CDR3 spans 15 residues. DNA for the CDR3: TGCAGTGCACGTCTGAAGGGCGCCGGCACAGATACGCAGTATTTT. Protein product: CSARLKGAGTDTQYF.

In this sample, this clonotype turned up many times. This rearrangement joins TRBV19 to TRBJ2-5; weak D call: TRBD2 (6 bases). Germline loops: CDR1 LNHDA, CDR2 SQIVND (reference sequence). The V end was cut by 5 bases, the J end by 6 bases, with 25 bases between. The CDR3 is 17 residues long. This CDR3 is CASSPVGGLPIKQTQYF. The CDR3 coding sequence is TGTGCCAGTAGTCCGGTGGGGGGACTTCCGATAAAACAGACCCAGTACTTC.

This clonotype has at least ten counts. This chain uses TRBV29-1 with TRBJ1-2; no definite D call. Germline CDR1 and CDR2: SQVTM and ANQGSEA. The CDR3 extends over 13 amino acids. Trimming cost V 7 bases and J 0 bases, with 12 bases left between them. The CDR3, as DNA: TGCAGCGAACACGGGCCTACTAACTATGGCTACACCTTC. It yields the protein CSEHGPTNYGYTF.